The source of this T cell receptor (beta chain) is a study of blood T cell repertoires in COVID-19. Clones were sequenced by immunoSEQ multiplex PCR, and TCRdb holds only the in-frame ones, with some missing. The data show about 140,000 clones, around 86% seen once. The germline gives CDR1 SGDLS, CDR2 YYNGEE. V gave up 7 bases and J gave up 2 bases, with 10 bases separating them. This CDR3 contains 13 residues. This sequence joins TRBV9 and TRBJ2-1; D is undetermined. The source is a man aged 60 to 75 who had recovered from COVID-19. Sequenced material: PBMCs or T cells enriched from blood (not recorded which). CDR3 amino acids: CASGRNTYNEQFF. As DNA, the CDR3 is TGTGCCAGCGGCAGGAACACCTACAATGAGCAGTTCTTC. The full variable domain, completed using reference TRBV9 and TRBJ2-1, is DSGVTQTPKHLITATGQRVTLRCSPRSGDLSVYWYQQSLDQGLQFLIQYYNGEERAKGNILERFSAQQFPDLHSELNLSSLELGDSALYFCASGRNTYNEQFFGPGTRLTVL.